A single sample gave rise to the 30 T cell receptor beta chains below, sequenced in a study of T cell responses to AZD1222 COVID-19 vaccine. This table comes from immunoSEQ multiplex PCR, and its TCRdb copy is limited to in-frame clones, with some not included. The sample has around 130,000 clones; 88% are singletons. This material consisted of peripheral blood, taken 28 days after the second AZD1222 dose. The origin of the receptors is an adult who received the AZD1222 COVID-19 vaccine.

This chain joins TRBV7-2 and TRBJ1-5; D ambiguous. This CDR3 has 13 residues. The germline gives CDR1 SGHTA, CDR2 FQGNSA. Trimming removed 5 bases at V and 5 bases at J, with 10 bases between. CDR3: CASSLTTYQPQHF. In DNA, the CDR3 is TGTGCCAGCAGCCTCACCACGTATCAGCCCCAGCATTTT.

This sequence joins TRBV7-9 and TRBJ2-1; tentatively, D is TRBD1 (6 bases). Germline V CDR1 and CDR2: SEHNR, FQNEAQ (reference sequence). Trimming took off 1 base at V and 8 bases at J, with 21 bases between the two ends. This CDR3 has 17 amino acids. The CDR3 bases are TGTGCCAGCAGCTTAGTAAAAGGGACAATGGAGTGGCATGAGCAGTTCTTC. Translating it yields CASSLVKGTMEWHEQFF.

The CDR3 bases are TGTGCCAGCAGCTCGGGACTGAACACTGAAGCTTTCTTT. As protein: CASSSGLNTEAFF. The chain uses TRBV9 and TRBJ1-1; D might be TRBD1 (5 bases). Trimming took off 4 bases at V and 0 bases at J, with 7 bases between the two ends. CDR1 and CDR2 (germline): SGDLS, YYNGEE. The CDR3 is 13 amino acids.

This clone was seen only a few times. The CDR3: CASSEPTRYGYTF. CDR3 bases: TGTGCCAGCAGTGAACCTACTAGGTATGGCTACACCTTC. The chain has TRBV2 and TRBJ1-2; D ambiguous. Per the germline V gene, CDR1 is SNHLY and CDR2 is FYNNEI. There are 13 residues in the CDR3. The ends were cut back, 2 bases at V and 5 bases at J, with 9 bases in the middle.

The gene calls are TRBV5-1 and TRBJ2-2; 10 nucleotides line up with TRBD2. V was pared by 4 bases and J by 0 bases, with 9 bases of the junction left unmatched. Germline V gives CDR1 SGHRS, CDR2 YFSETQ. The CDR3 runs to 18 residues. The CDR3 loop is CASSLRSSGGSNTGELFF. The CDR3 bases are TGCGCCAGCAGCCTCCGGTCTAGCGGGGGATCGAACACCGGGGAGCTGTTTTTT.

The CDR3 here is CASSLGQGSTNEKLFF. The CDR3 DNA follows: TGTGCCAGCAGCTTGGGACAGGGGTCAACTAATGAAAAACTGTTTTTT. This chain joins TRBV7-9 and TRBJ1-4, with 10 nucleotides matching TRBD1. The CDR3 is 16 amino acids. Germline values: CDR1 SEHNR, CDR2 FQNEAQ (reference sequence). V shed 3 bases and J 0 bases; nucleotides not matched to a gene: 1.

This clone has a count of ten or more. V is TRBV2 and J is TRBJ2-1; no clear D gene. Germline CDR1 is SNHLY and CDR2 is FYNNEI. The V and J ends lost 7 bases and 5 bases respectively, with 12 bases between them. This CDR3 contains 13 residues. CDR3 sequence: CASNSDAHNEQFF. The CDR3 nucleotides are TGTGCCAGCAATTCCGACGCCCACAATGAGCAGTTCTTC.

The chain combines TRBV10-1 with TRBJ1-1, with D unclear. The germline CDR1 and CDR2 sequences are WNHNN and SYGVQD (reference sequence). V lost 4 bases, J lost 5 bases, and 5 bases lay in between. The CDR3 totals 11 residues. The CDR3 region is CASSGDTEAFF. The CDR3 nucleotides read TGCGCCAGCAGTGGAGATACTGAAGCTTTCTTT.

The CDR3 spells CASSHLNRVGSTGNTIYF. The CDR3 DNA sequence: TGTGCCAGCAGCCATCTAAACAGGGTTGGCAGTACTGGAAACACCATATATTTT. The chain uses TRBV14 and TRBJ1-3; maybe TRBD1 (6 bases). The length of the CDR3 is 18 residues. The germline gives CDR1 SGHDN, CDR2 FVKESK. V was clipped by 3 bases and J by 2 bases, with 20 bases between them.

This chain connects TRBV6-5 to TRBJ2-7; TRBD1 or TRBD2 may be the D gene (6 bases each). Per germline, CDR1 MNHEY and CDR2 SVGAGI. This CDR3 has 14 residues. V was trimmed by 4 bases and J by 5 bases, leaving 15 bases between them. The CDR3, as DNA: TGTGCCAGCAGTTTAAGGGGGGTGTCTAACGAGCAGTACTTC. Translated, it gives CASSLRGVSNEQYF.

V and J are TRBV5-1 and TRBJ1-6; D possibly corresponds to TRBD1 (5 bases). V was clipped by 2 bases and J by 3 bases, with 12 bases between them. Per the germline V gene, CDR1 is SGHRS and CDR2 is YFSETQ. This CDR3 comprises 16 residues. In DNA, the CDR3 is TGCGCCAGCAGCTTCTTAGACAGAAGCTATAATTCACCCCTCCACTTT. Translating gives CASSFLDRSYNSPLHF.

The chain combines TRBV27 with TRBJ1-5; a weak D match, TRBD1 (5 bases). Germline lookup yields CDR1 MNHEY and CDR2 SMNVEV (reference sequence). Trimming took 2 bases from V and 3 from J, leaving 17 bases between them. The CDR3 has 17 amino acids. The CDR3 nucleotides are TGTGCCAGCAGTTTACGGCAGGGCCCACCGTACAATCAGCCCCAGCATTTT. Translating gives CASSLRQGPPYNQPQHF.

This clone appeared once. The genes are TRBV24-1 and TRBJ1-2; TRBD1 matches 8 bases. Trimming cost V 3 bases and J 0 bases; bases outside gene matches: 8. CDR3 length: 17 residues. The germline V gene has CDR1 KGHDR and CDR2 SFDVKD. The CDR3 spells CATSDTSGQEANYGYTF. The CDR3 DNA reads TGTGCCACCAGTGATACATCGGGACAGGAAGCTAACTATGGCTACACCTTC.

This clone was seen a handful of times. Other DNA sequences in the sample encode the same CDR3. V usage is TRBV7-8 and J usage is TRBJ2-2; D is unresolved. V lost 1 base to trimming and J lost 2 bases, with 11 bases between them. This CDR3 has 16 residues. Germline V gene data show CDR1 as SGHVS and CDR2 as FQNEAQ. The CDR3 reads CASSLDSRLNTGELFF. The DNA for the CDR3 is TGTGCCAGCAGCTTAGACAGCAGATTAAACACCGGGGAGCTGTTTTTT.

This clone showed up just once. This chain joins TRBV27 and TRBJ2-1; 9 positions match TRBD2. The length of the CDR3 is 16 residues. Losses at the gene ends were 8 bases for V and 2 bases for J; bases not matched to a gene: 10. Looked up from germline, CDR1 is MNHEY and CDR2 is SMNVEV (reference sequence). The CDR3, as DNA: TGTGCCAGCTCGAGGGGCGGGAGGGCCCCCTACAATGAGCAGTTCTTC. Its protein product is CASSRGGRAPYNEQFF.

The CDR3 loop reads CASSQESGDTEAFF. The CDR3 nucleotides read TGTGCCAGCAGCCAAGAATCCGGGGACACTGAAGCTTTCTTT. V and J are TRBV14 and TRBJ1-1; D gene uncertain. Trimming shortened V by 0 bases and J by 3 bases, and 8 bases separated the two germline ends. Germline CDR1 and CDR2: SGHDN and FVKESK. The CDR3 runs to 14 residues.

The chain couples TRBV7-3 to TRBJ1-1; weak D call: TRBD1 (5 bases). The CDR3 is made up of 13 amino acids. V was shortened by 5 bases and J by 4 bases, with 11 bases between the two germline ends. CDR1 and CDR2 from the germline V gene are SGHTA and FQGTGA. CDR3 nucleotides: TGTGCCAGCAGCCAGGGCCAGACCACTGAAGCTTTCTTT. Encoded protein: CASSQGQTTEAFF.

The table lists this clone with a few counts. This sequence joins TRBV5-1 and TRBJ1-4; D possibly corresponds to TRBD1 (6 bases). CDR1 is SGHRS, CDR2 YFSETQ, per germline. Trimming pared 4 bases from V and 0 bases from J, leaving 13 bases between. The length of the CDR3 is 16 residues. The CDR3 region is CASSPAGQPTNEKLFF. CDR3 nucleotides: TGCGCCAGCAGCCCCGCAGGACAGCCAACTAATGAAAAACTGTTTTTT.

The chain employs TRBV4-3 and TRBJ1-4; D not certain. Germline lookup yields CDR1 LGHNA and CDR2 YSLEER. The CDR3 loop spans 17 amino acids. The V end was cut by 4 bases, the J end by 8 bases, with 23 bases between. This CDR3 is CASSRGWAVGFREKLFF. CDR3 bases: TGCGCCAGCAGCCGAGGCTGGGCGGTGGGATTCCGGGAAAAACTGTTTTTT.

The chain has TRBV12-3 or TRBV12-4 and TRBJ2-5; D perhaps matches TRBD1 (6 bases). Trimming left V 6 bases short and J 5 bases short, with 13 bases between. CDR3 length: 13 residues. The chain's CDR3 is CASSTQGPETQYF. The CDR3 nucleotides read TGTGCCAGCAGCACACAGGGTCCGGAGACCCAGTACTTC.

The V and J genes are TRBV10-1 and TRBJ2-7, with TRBD2 as a possible D gene (5 bases). The germline V gene encodes CDR1 WNHNN and CDR2 SYGVQD (reference sequence). The CDR3 extends over 16 amino acids. Trimming took 3 bases from V and 4 from J, leaving 19 bases between them. The CDR3 nucleotides are TGCGCCAGCAGTGATGAAGCGGCGGGTACAGCTTACGAGCAGTACTTC. As protein: CASSDEAAGTAYEQYF.

The chain couples TRBV5-5 to TRBJ1-4; no definite D call. This CDR3 is built from 14 residues. Trimming pared 1 base from V and 2 bases from J, leaving 6 bases between. From germline, CDR1 is SGHKS and CDR2 YYEKEE (reference sequence). The chain's CDR3 is CASSLRHTNEKLFF. CDR3 DNA sequence: TGTGCCAGCAGCTTGCGGCACACTAATGAAAAACTGTTTTTT.

The chain links TRBV3-1 (or the pseudogene TRBV3-2) to TRBJ2-3, with 11 bases that match TRBD2. The J segment lost 4 bases and the V segment lost 1 base, leaving 25 bases of the junction unmatched. The CDR3 sequence is 23 residues long. From germline, CDR1 is LGHDT and CDR2 YNNKEL (reference sequence). The CDR3 DNA reads as TGTGCCAGCAGCCAAGTTGCAGGGGGCGGAATATTGACTAGCGGGAAGTCGGCAGATACGCAGTATTTT. Protein: CASSQVAGGGILTSGKSADTQYF.

This clone has just one count. The chain is built from TRBV5-1 and TRBJ1-2; TRBD1 might be the D (6 bases). Deletions cut 7 bases from V and 2 bases from J, with 12 bases between. The CDR3 is 13 residues long. Germline V gene data show CDR1 as SGHRS and CDR2 as YFSETQ. This CDR3 is CASGTRLNYGYTF. CDR3 sequence (DNA): TGCGCCAGCGGGACAAGATTAAACTATGGCTACACCTTC.

The V call is TRBV6-4, the J call TRBJ2-1; D is possibly TRBD1 (5 bases). The CDR3 contains 17 residues. V was shortened by 6 bases and J by 8 bases, with 26 bases between the two germline ends. Germline CDR1 MRHNA, CDR2 SNTAGT. The CDR3 coding sequence is TGTGCCAGCAGCAAAGAATTAACTGGGGCCCGTGTCTATGAGCAGTTCTTC. Its translation: CASSKELTGARVYEQFF.

This clone has a single count. V is TRBV29-1 and J is TRBJ1-5; 8 positions agree with TRBD1. J was trimmed by 0 bases and V by 7 bases; bases with no gene match: 5. The germline gives CDR1 SQVTM, CDR2 ANQGSEA. The CDR3 is made up of 14 amino acids. The CDR3 nucleotides read TGCAGCGCAGTGACAGGGGATAGCAATCAGCCCCAGCATTTT. Protein sequence: CSAVTGDSNQPQHF.

This chain links TRBV19 with TRBJ2-3, with D perhaps matching TRBD1 or TRBD2 (5 bases each). V shed 5 bases and J shed 4 bases, with 16 bases lying between them. The CDR3 is made up of 15 amino acids. The germline gives CDR1 LNHDA, CDR2 SQIVND (reference sequence). This CDR3 reads CASSLRWGKSDTQYF. Here the CDR3 DNA reads TGTGCCAGTAGTCTACGATGGGGGAAGTCAGATACGCAGTATTTT.

This rearrangement joins TRBV5-6 to TRBJ1-4; no clear D gene. With 1 base removed from V and 3 bases from J, the gap between germline ends came to 7 bases. The CDR3 sequence is 14 residues long. Germline CDR1 and CDR2: SGHDT and YYEEEE. CDR3 in amino acids: CASSLIRSNEKLFF. Written as DNA, the CDR3 is TGTGCCAGCAGCTTGATCCGGTCTAATGAAAAACTGTTTTTT. The full variable domain, with the rest looked up from reference TRBV5-6 and TRBJ1-4, is DAGVTQSPTHLIKTRGQQVTLRCSPKSGHDTVSWYQQALGQGPQFIFQYYEEEERQRGNFPDRFSGHQFPNYSSELNVNALLLGDSALYLCASSLIRSNEKLFFGSGTQLSVL.

The genes are TRBV21-1 and TRBJ1-2; TRBD1, the table's D call, was not compared with the DNA. TRBV21-1 is a pseudogene segment. This CDR3 contains 20 residues. CDR3 nucleotide sequence: TGTGCCAGCAGCAGGGGGCAAAAGGCATCTCGGAAGGGGACCAACTATGGCTACACCTTC. This sequence encodes CASSRGQKASRKGTNYGYTF.

The chain couples TRBV2 to TRBJ1-5; the D gene is possibly TRBD1 (5 bases). V dropped 6 bases and J dropped 4 bases, with 10 bases sitting between them. Germline values: CDR1 SNHLY, CDR2 FYNNEI. The CDR3 totals 13 residues. The CDR3 here is CASRAGQNQPQHF. The DNA of the CDR3 is TGTGCCAGCAGGGCAGGGCAGAATCAGCCCCAGCATTTT.